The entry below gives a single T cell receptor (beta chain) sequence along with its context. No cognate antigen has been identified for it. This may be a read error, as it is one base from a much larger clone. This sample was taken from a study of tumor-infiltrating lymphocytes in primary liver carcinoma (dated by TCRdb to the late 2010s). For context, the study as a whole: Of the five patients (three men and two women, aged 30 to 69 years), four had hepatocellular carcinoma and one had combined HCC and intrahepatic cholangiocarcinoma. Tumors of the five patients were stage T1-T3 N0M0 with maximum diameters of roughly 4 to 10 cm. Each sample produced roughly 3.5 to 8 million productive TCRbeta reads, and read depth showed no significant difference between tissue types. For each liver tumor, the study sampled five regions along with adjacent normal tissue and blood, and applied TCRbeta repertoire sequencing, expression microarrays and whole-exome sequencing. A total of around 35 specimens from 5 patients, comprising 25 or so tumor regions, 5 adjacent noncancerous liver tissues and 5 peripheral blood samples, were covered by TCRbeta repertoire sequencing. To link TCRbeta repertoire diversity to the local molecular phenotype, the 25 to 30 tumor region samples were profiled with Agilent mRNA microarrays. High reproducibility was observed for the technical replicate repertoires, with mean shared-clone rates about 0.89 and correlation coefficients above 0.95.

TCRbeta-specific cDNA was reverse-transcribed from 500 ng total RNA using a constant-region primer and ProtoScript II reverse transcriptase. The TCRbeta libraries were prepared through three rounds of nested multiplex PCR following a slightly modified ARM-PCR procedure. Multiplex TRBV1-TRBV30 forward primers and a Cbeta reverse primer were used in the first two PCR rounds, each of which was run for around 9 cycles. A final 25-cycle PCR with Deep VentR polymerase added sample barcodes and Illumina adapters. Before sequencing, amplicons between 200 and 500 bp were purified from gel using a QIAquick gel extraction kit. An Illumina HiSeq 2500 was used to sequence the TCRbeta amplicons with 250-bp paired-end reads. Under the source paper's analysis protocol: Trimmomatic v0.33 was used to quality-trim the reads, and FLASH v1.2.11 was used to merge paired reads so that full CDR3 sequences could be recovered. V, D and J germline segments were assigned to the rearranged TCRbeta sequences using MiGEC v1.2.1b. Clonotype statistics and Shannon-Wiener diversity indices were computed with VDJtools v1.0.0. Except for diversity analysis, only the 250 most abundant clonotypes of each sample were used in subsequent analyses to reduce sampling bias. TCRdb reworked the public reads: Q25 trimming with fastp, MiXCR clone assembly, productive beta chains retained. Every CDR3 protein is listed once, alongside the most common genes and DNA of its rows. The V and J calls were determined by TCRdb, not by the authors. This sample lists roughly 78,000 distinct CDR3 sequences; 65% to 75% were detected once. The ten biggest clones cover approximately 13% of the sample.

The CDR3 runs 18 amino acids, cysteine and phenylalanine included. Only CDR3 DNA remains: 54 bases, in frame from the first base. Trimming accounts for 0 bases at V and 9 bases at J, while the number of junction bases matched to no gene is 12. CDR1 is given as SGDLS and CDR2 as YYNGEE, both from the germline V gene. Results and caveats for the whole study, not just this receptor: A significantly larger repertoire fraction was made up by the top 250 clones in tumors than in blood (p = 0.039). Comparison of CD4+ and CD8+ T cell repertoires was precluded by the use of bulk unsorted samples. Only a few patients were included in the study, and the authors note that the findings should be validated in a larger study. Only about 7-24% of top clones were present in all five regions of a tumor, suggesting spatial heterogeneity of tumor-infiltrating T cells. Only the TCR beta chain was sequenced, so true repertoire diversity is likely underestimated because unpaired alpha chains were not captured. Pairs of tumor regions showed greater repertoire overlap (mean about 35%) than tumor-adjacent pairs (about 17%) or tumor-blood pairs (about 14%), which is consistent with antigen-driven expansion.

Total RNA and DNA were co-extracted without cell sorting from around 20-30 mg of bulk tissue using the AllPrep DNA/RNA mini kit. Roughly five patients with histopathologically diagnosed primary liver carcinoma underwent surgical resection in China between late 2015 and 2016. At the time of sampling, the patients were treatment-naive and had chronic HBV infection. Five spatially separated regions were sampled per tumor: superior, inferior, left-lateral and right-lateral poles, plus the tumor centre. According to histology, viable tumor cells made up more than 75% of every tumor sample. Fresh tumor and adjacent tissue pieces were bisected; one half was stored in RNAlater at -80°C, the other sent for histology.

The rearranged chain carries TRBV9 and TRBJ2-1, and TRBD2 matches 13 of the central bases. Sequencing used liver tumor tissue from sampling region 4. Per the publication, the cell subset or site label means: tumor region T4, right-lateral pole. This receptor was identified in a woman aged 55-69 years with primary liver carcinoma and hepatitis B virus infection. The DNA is TGTGCCAGCAGCGTAGGTGGACTAGCGGGAGATTCTATTGGTGAGCAGTTCTTC. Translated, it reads CASSVGGLAGDSIGEQFF.